The source of this T cell receptor (beta chain) is a study of cytomegalovirus exposure and HLA in healthy donors. Whole-study context: An earlier analysis identified more than 95 million unique TCR beta sequences in about 200 million T cells. Findings of the study overall: In a later analysis, an Asian-associated ancestry cluster reportedly showed fewer N-insertions than the approximately 610-donor mean. Sequencing depth roughly uniform across donors was assumed in presence/absence analyses.

Notes on this clone: Its cognate antigen is unknown.

Vbeta (60) and Jbeta (13) primers were used in the PCR. The protocol was immunoSEQ multiplex PCR, while the TCRdb copy is restricted to in-frame clones and leaves out a portion. The repertoire holds around 190,000 clones, with approximately 86% as singletons. The receptor was isolated from a woman under 40 in good health and CMV-seronegative. The sequencing sample was made of PBMCs.

CDR3 sequence: CASSLGGTLSYEQYF. CDR3 DNA sequence: TGTGCCAGCAGCTTGGGTGGGACATTATCCTACGAGCAGTACTTC. The V call is TRBV27, the J call TRBJ2-7; D perhaps matches TRBD1 (6 bases). The ends were cut back, 6 bases at V and 1 base at J, with 16 bases in the middle. The germline gives CDR1 MNHEY, CDR2 SMNVEV (reference sequence). This CDR3 is built from 15 residues.